The sequence of this TCR beta chain was determined in a study of control samples from healthy donors and cancer patients. Profiled with immunoSEQ multiplex PCR; TCRdb holds only in-frame clones, not every one. The data hold roughly 200,000 clones, with approximately 91% observed a single time. This receptor was obtained from a young man in good health. The sample taken for sequencing was blood.

The CDR3 protein is CASSPGGGVSSYNEQFF. CDR3 nucleotide sequence: TGTGCCAGCAGCCCAGGGGGCGGGGTGAGCTCCTACAATGAGCAGTTCTTC. The chain carries TRBV11-2 and TRBJ2-1, with 8 positions matching TRBD1. The CDR3 length is 17 residues. Germline assignment: CDR1 SGHAT and CDR2 FQNNGV. V was pared by 5 bases and J by 0 bases, with 9 bases of the junction left unmatched.